This T cell receptor (beta chain) derives from a study of CD4 T cells in relation to SARS-CoV-2 and coronaviruses. At the level of the study: The restricting HLA molecule for shared crossreactive spike epitopes was mapped.

V shed 1 base and J 5 bases; nucleotides not matched to a gene: 0. This CDR3 spans 14 amino acids. Germline loops: CDR1 MNHNS, CDR2 SASEGT. Study-wide findings and caveats: Compared with monoreactive clones, crossreactive clones showed significantly weaker SARS-CoV-2 expansion.

About this clone: Its antigen is currently unknown.

Before the COVID-19 pandemic, during about 2011-2019, CD4+ T cells were taken from unexposed donors. The cells were cultured for about ten days before CD4+ T cells were isolated. Half the medium was replaced with IL-2 medium on days 3 and 7. This table comes from immunoSEQ multiplex PCR, and its TCRdb copy is limited to in-frame clones, with some not included. The sample consists of 16,000 or so clones, about 80% of them appearing once. The sequence came from a human donor in good health. Source material: CD4+ T cells from PBMCs, cultured in vitro. The chain employs TRBV6-1 and TRBJ2-3, with 10 bases lining up with TRBD1. CDR3 sequence: CASSEGTGGDTQYF. The DNA of the CDR3 is TGTGCCAGCAGTGAAGGGACAGGGGGAGATACGCAGTATTTT.